These 19 T cell receptor beta chains came from one sample sequenced in a study of blood T cell repertoires in COVID-19. Assay used: immunoSEQ multiplex PCR; TCRdb lists only in-frame clones, some missing. The sample has 200,000 or so clones; roughly 82% are singletons. The sample was peripheral blood. All receptors come from a man in his forties who had recovered from COVID-19.

The rearrangement links TRBV5-1 to TRBJ1-2; 7 positions agree with TRBD1. CDR3 length equals 15 residues. V shed 0 bases, J shed 5 bases, and the junction held 7 bases outside the gene matches. Germline V gene sequence: CDR1 SGHRS, CDR2 YFSETQ. The CDR3 region is CASSLVGGGGYGYTF. In DNA, the CDR3 is TGCGCCAGCAGCTTGGTTGGAGGGGGCGGGTATGGCTACACCTTC. The variable domain in full, with the rest retrieved from reference TRBV5-1 and TRBJ1-2, is KAGVTQTPRYLIKTRGQQVTLSCSPISGHRSVSWYQQTPGQGLQFLFEYFSETQRNKGNFPGRFSGRQFSNSRSEMNVSTLELGDSALYLCASSLVGGGGYGYTFGSGTRLTVV.

The chain recombines TRBV7-2 with TRBJ1-5; TRBD1 might be the D (5 bases). The CDR3 is 14 residues long. The V gene's germline CDR1 is SGHTA and CDR2 FQGNSA. V shed 5 bases and J shed 3 bases, with 11 bases lying between them. CDR3: CASSVTGYNQPQHF. The CDR3 DNA is TGTGCCAGCAGCGTTACAGGTTACAATCAGCCCCAGCATTTT. The whole variable domain, filled in from reference TRBV7-2 and TRBJ1-5, reads GAGVSQSPSNKVTEKGKDVELRCDPISGHTALYWYRQSLGQGLEFLIYFQGNSAPDKSGLPSDRFSAERTGGSVSTLTIQRTQQEDSAVYLCASSVTGYNQPQHFGDGTRLSIL.

This sequence joins TRBV5-4 and TRBJ2-3; D is perhaps TRBD2 (5 bases). CDR3 length: 14 amino acids. Trimming cost V 2 bases and J 2 bases, with 9 bases left between them. Germline V gene data show CDR1 as SGHNT and CDR2 as YYREEE (reference sequence). DNA of the CDR3: TGTGCCAGCAGCTTAGCGGCCCTCACAGATACGCAGTATTTT. Its translation is CASSLAALTDTQYF.

Written as DNA, the CDR3 is TGTGCCAGCAGCTTAGCGACAGGGGCATGGTACGAGCAGTACTTC. Translation gives CASSLATGAWYEQYF. The J gene is TRBJ2-7, the V gene TRBV11-3, with 8 bases matching TRBD1. Trimming removed 1 base from V and 4 bases from J; junction bases left unmatched: 6. This CDR3 spans 15 amino acids. The V gene's germline CDR1 is SGHNT and CDR2 YENEEA.

V and J are TRBV7-9 and TRBJ2-1, with a possible D match to TRBD2 (7 bases). Trimming left V 5 bases short and J 4 bases short, with 21 bases between. Germline CDR1 SEHNR, CDR2 FQNEAQ (reference sequence). This CDR3 spans 17 amino acids. Written as DNA, the CDR3 is TGTGCCAGCAGCCCTCGGCTATCGGGGGGCAAGTACAATGAGCAGTTCTTC. It codes for CASSPRLSGGKYNEQFF.

This sequence joins TRBV2 and TRBJ1-5, with a possible D match to TRBD1 (5 bases). Looked up from germline, CDR1 is SNHLY and CDR2 is FYNNEI. Between the trimmed V and J ends, which lost 4 bases and 7 bases, there was a span of 14 bases. The CDR3 length is 14 residues. For the CDR3, the DNA is TGTGCCAGCAGTGGGGGGGTGGTCGGGCAGCCCCAGCATTTT. Its protein product is CASSGGVVGQPQHF.

This chain connects TRBV19 to TRBJ1-4, with D perhaps TRBD1 (6 bases). From germline, CDR1 is LNHDA and CDR2 SQIVND (reference sequence). Trimming cost V 6 bases and J 6 bases, with 8 bases left between them. The CDR3 length is 12 residues. The CDR3 reads CASSRTDEKLFF. As DNA, the CDR3 is TGTGCCAGTAGCAGGACAGATGAAAAACTGTTTTTT.

The chain joins TRBV3-1 (or the pseudogene TRBV3-2) to TRBJ2-1; D remains ambiguous. The CDR3 is made up of 11 amino acids. V was trimmed by 6 bases and J by 7 bases, leaving 7 bases between them. Germline V gene lookup returns CDR1 LGHDT and CDR2 YNNKEL (reference sequence). The chain's CDR3 is CASRQKNEQFF. The CDR3 region has the DNA TGTGCCAGCAGACAGAAGAATGAGCAGTTCTTC.

This clone was counted between two and nine times. CDR3: CASSPRGTGGLNEQFF. The DNA for the CDR3 is TGTGCCAGCAGTCCCAGGGGGACAGGGGGATTGAATGAGCAGTTCTTC. The chain links TRBV7-9 to TRBJ2-1; 11 bases line up with TRBD1. Germline V lookup: CDR1 SEHNR, CDR2 FQNEAQ (reference sequence). The V segment lost 6 bases and the J segment 7 bases; nucleotides outside the gene matches: 11. There are 16 residues in the CDR3.

This chain connects TRBV19 to TRBJ1-1, with D tentatively TRBD1 (5 bases). V lost 3 bases, J lost 0 bases, and 14 bases lay in between. Germline V gives CDR1 LNHDA, CDR2 SQIVND (reference sequence). This CDR3 region has 16 residues. In DNA, the CDR3 is TGTGCCAGTAGTATTACAGGACAATGGATGAACACTGAAGCTTTCTTT. Translation: CASSITGQWMNTEAFF.

This clone was counted only a few times. This chain joins TRBV4-2 and TRBJ2-1, with TRBD2 identical over 8 bases. The germline V gene has CDR1 LGHNA and CDR2 YNFKEQ. V trimming: 1 base; J trimming: 3 bases; junction bases outside the gene matches: 5. The CDR3 is 16 residues long. CDR3 region: CASSQVLAGIYNEQFF. In DNA, the CDR3 is TGTGCCAGCAGCCAAGTTTTAGCGGGGATCTACAATGAGCAGTTCTTC.

The rearrangement uses TRBV6-5 and TRBJ1-2; the match to TRBD1 covers 9 bases. The germline V gene has CDR1 MNHEY and CDR2 SVGAGI. The CDR3 length is 13 residues. With 7 bases clipped from V and 8 bases from J, the junction kept 8 bases outside the gene matches. DNA for the CDR3: TGTGCCAGCACCTGGGACAGGGAGGGCGGCTACACCTTC. It encodes CASTWDREGGYTF.

This chain links TRBV11-2 with TRBJ2-1; 9 nucleotides agree with TRBD2. CDR1 SGHAT and CDR2 FQNNGV come from the germline V gene. V was pared by 4 bases and J by 2 bases, with 6 bases of the junction left unmatched. The CDR3 sequence is 16 residues long. This CDR3 reads CASSYRGLATYNEQFF. The CDR3 DNA follows: TGTGCCAGCAGCTATAGGGGACTAGCCACCTACAATGAGCAGTTCTTC.

The rearrangement joins TRBV6-2 or TRBV6-3 to TRBJ1-2, with D possibly being TRBD1 (6 bases). The CDR3 spans 14 residues. The germline CDR1 and CDR2 sequences are MNHEY and SVGEGT. Trimming removed 2 bases from V and 2 bases from J, with 9 bases in between. CDR3 region: CASSYGGTNYGYTF. DNA for the CDR3: TGTGCCAGCAGTTACGGGGGCACGAACTATGGCTACACCTTC.

The chain has TRBV18 and TRBJ2-1; 9 bases map to TRBD2. Germline CDR1 and CDR2: KGHSH and LQKENI. This CDR3 has 14 residues. The junction had 2 bases not matched to a gene; V was cut back by 3 bases and J by 5 bases. DNA of the CDR3: TGTGCCAGCTCACCGGGACTAGCTAACAATGAGCAGTTCTTC. Its protein product is CASSPGLANNEQFF.

V and J are TRBV6-5 and TRBJ1-2; possibly TRBD1 for D (5 bases). This CDR3 has 16 residues. Germline V gene sequence: CDR1 MNHEY, CDR2 SVGAGI. Trimming cost V 2 bases and J 2 bases, with 15 bases left between them. CDR3 sequence (DNA): TGTGCCAGCAGTTACAAAGGGGTATCTCCCAACTATGGCTACACCTTC. This sequence encodes CASSYKGVSPNYGYTF.

J is TRBJ2-3 and V is TRBV19; D may be TRBD2 (5 bases). CDR1 is LNHDA and CDR2 is SQIVND in the germline V gene (reference sequence). Trimming left V 1 base short and J 8 bases short, with 7 bases between. The CDR3 has 12 residues. DNA of the CDR3: TGTGCCAGTAGTATAGTAGGAGGTACGCAGTATTTT. This gives the protein CASSIVGGTQYF. Together with reference TRBV19 and TRBJ2-3, the CDR3 gives the full variable domain: DGGITQSPKYLFRKEGQNVTLSCEQNLNHDAMYWYRQDPGQGLRLIYYSQIVNDFQKGDIAEGYSVSREKKESFPLTVTSAQKNPTAFYLCASSIVGGTQYFGPGTRLTVL.

This clone was found many times. The chain uses TRBV18 and TRBJ1-3; 9 bases match TRBD1. CDR3 size: 16 residues. Per germline, CDR1 KGHSH and CDR2 LQKENI. The V segment lost 3 bases and the J segment 1 base; nucleotides outside the gene matches: 4. This chain's CDR3 is CASSPGQGGSGNTIYF. The CDR3 DNA sequence: TGTGCCAGCTCACCGGGACAGGGAGGATCTGGAAACACCATATATTTT.

This clone was seen a handful of times. This rearrangement joins TRBV5-1 to TRBJ1-2; the match to TRBD1 covers 7 bases. The CDR3 sequence is 15 residues long. Trimming cost V 3 bases and J 4 bases; bases outside gene matches: 9. Germline V gene lookup returns CDR1 SGHRS and CDR2 YFSETQ. CDR3 nucleotide sequence: TGCGCCAGCAGCTCCGGGACAGACTACTTCTATGGCTACACCTTC. It is translated as CASSSGTDYFYGYTF.